This T cell receptor beta chain was documented in a study of blood T cells in healthy people across ages. Study details: Template switching captured about one barcoded beta molecule per two T cells.

CDR3 length: 20 amino acids. The junction had 22 bases not matched to a gene; V was cut back by 7 bases and J by 6 bases. CDR1 MGHDK and CDR2 SYGVNS come from the germline V gene. PCR was performed a second time for about 6 to 12 cycles using a sample-barcoded 5' primer and a J-beta primer mix. TCRdb passed the 5' RACE reads through MiXCR, listing each CDR3 protein once. The repertoire holds 650,000 to 700,000 distinct CDR3 sequences, with under 65% as singletons. This sequence was found in a woman aged 80 or older in good health. Sequencing used blood. The rearrangement uses TRBV25-1 and TRBJ2-1; 12 bases line up with TRBD2. DNA of the CDR3: TGTGCCAGCAACTTAAGACTAGCGGGAGAAGTTACCAGGCTACGCAATGAGCAGTTCTTC. Amino acid sequence: CASNLRLAGEVTRLRNEQFF.